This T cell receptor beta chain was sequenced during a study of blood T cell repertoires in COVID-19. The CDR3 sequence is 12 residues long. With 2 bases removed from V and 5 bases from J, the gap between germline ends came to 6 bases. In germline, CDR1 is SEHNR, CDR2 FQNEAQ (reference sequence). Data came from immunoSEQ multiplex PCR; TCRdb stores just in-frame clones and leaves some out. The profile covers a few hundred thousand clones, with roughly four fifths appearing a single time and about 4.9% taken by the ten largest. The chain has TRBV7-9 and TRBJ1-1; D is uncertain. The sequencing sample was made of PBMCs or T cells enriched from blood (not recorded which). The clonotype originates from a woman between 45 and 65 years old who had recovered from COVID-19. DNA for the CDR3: TGTGCCAGCAGCTTATCCTATACTGAAGCTTTCTTT. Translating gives CASSLSYTEAFF.